The next 2 T cell receptor beta chains were all read from a single sample in a study of human T cells and chemical hapten exposure. TCRdb passed the RACE reads through MiXCR, listing each CDR3 protein once. Among about 160,000 distinct CDR3 sequences, 28% were seen once, and the ten largest hold roughly 2%. Documented time point: patch test 3, about 24 weeks after DPC sensitization. As for treatment: therapeutic diphenylcyclopropenone sensitization with weekly scalp DPC. The specimen was whole blood, collected in connection with sensitization to the hapten diphenylcyclopropenone (DPC). These receptors were collected from a woman aged 18-29 years with alopecia areata. Some clones in this sample may be carry-over from other donors' samples.

The V and J genes are TRBV20-1 and TRBJ2-2; no firm D call. V shed 1 base and J shed 0 bases, with 9 bases lying between them. Germline CDR1 and CDR2: DFQATT and SNEGSKA (reference sequence). The CDR3 extends over 15 amino acids. The CDR3 DNA reads TGCAGTGCTAGAGCGGTGGAACCGAACACCGGGGAGCTGTTTTTT. This sequence encodes CSARAVEPNTGELFF.

This clonotype was found a few times. This chain connects TRBV27 to TRBJ1-1, with a possible D match to TRBD1 (5 bases). Trimming removed 3 bases from V and 3 bases from J, with 14 bases in between. Germline V CDR1 and CDR2: MNHEY, SMNVEV (reference sequence). The length of the CDR3 is 15 residues. The CDR3 nucleotides are TGTGCCAGCAGTTTGGGGCAGGGCGGGTACACTGAAGCTTTCTTT. Amino acid sequence: CASSLGQGGYTEAFF.